The text below deals with one TCR beta chain. This entry comes from a study of blood T cell repertoires in COVID-19. Across the whole study: The study drew acute and convalescent COVID-19 samples from the United States, Italy and Spain. Sources were T cells, B-cell-depleted T cells, or PBMCs; the material itself was cDNA or gDNA.

Enrolment of Seattle patients took place during active infection, and they were followed longitudinally. Germline lookup yields CDR1 KGHSH and CDR2 LQKENI. The CDR3 length is 14 residues. The V gene end was trimmed by 4 bases and the J gene end by 4 bases; junction bases not matched to a gene: 3. Libraries were prepared by immunoSEQ multiplex PCR; TCRdb keeps only in-frame clonotypes and omits some of them. The repertoire consists of more than 150,000 clones, with around 81% occurring once and the leading ten covering roughly 12%. Source material: peripheral blood. The clonotype originates from a woman over 75 with COVID-19, enrolled during active disease. The chain couples TRBV18 to TRBJ2-5, with TRBD2 matching over 10 bases. In DNA, the CDR3 is TGTGCCAGCTCACTTAGCGGGGGGCGAGAGACCCAGTACTTC. Amino acids: CASSLSGGRETQYF.